This record concerns one TCR beta chain sequence. Antigen unknown. The data were obtained in a study of CD8+ T cells in alopecia areata. cDNA prepared by RNA extraction and subsequent reverse transcription served as the template for sequencing. Measured with immunoSEQ multiplex PCR; TCRdb has only the in-frame clones, and not every one. The repertoire holds approximately 210,000 clones, 40% to 45% seen once, with about 2.6% in the top ten. The CDR3 length is 16 residues. V was cut by 1 base and J by 2 bases, with 17 bases left in between. Germline CDR1 GTSNPN, CDR2 SVGIG (reference sequence). Study-wide results and caveats: Tissue-resident alphabeta T cells belonging to normal skin likewise get sequenced within scalp specimens. It was observed that many expanded lesional clones persisted in scalp and blood during tofacitinib.

The treatment: oral pan-JAK inhibitor, 5-10 mg twice daily. Peripheral blood, together with lesional scalp punch biopsies, was collected from alopecia areata patients. This clonotype originated in a human donor with alopecia areata. The rearrangement uses TRBV30 and TRBJ2-5; TRBD1 is a possible D gene (6 bases). Sample: CD4+ T cells sorted from blood, taken around week 36, from a patient treated with tofacitinib. CDR3 sequence (DNA): TGTGCCTGGAGTGCAGACCGGACAGTCTTACAAGAGACCCAGTACTTC. Its protein product is CAWSADRTVLQETQYF. Variable domain in full (rest from reference TRBV30 and TRBJ2-5): SQTIHQWPATLVQPVGSPLSLECTVEGTSNPNLYWYRQAAGRGLQLLFYSVGIGQISSEVPQNLSASRPQDRQFILSSKKLLLSDSGFYLCAWSADRTVLQETQYFGPGTRLLVL.